This T cell receptor (beta chain) was recorded in a study of neurological immune-mediated disorders. This clonotype has a count of ten or more. Germline V gene data show CDR1 as DFQATT and CDR2 as SNEGSKA (reference sequence). The CDR3 extends over 13 amino acids. MiXCR was run by TCRdb on the 5' RACE reads, yielding one entry per CDR3 protein. This sample has around 50,000 distinct CDR3 sequences, with roughly 3.2% found just once. The clonotype originates from a woman aged 30 to 39 with multiple sclerosis. The J gene is TRBJ1-5, the V gene TRBV20-1; TRBD1 is a possible D gene (5 bases). The material sequenced was PBMCs. CDR3 region: CSVSGGESQPQHF. The CDR3 DNA reads as TGCAGCGTCTCGGGGGGGGAAAGTCAGCCCCAGCATTTT.